This T cell receptor beta chain stems from a study of radiotherapy plus CTLA-4 blockade in lung cancer. The length of the CDR3 is 14 residues. Germline trimming cut 5 bases from V and 0 bases from J; bases unmatched to any gene: 2. Germline CDR1 SEHNR, CDR2 FQNEAQ (reference sequence). Clones were sequenced by immunoSEQ multiplex PCR, and TCRdb holds only the in-frame ones, with some missing. The data hold around 85,000 clones, with around 88% observed a single time. V and J are TRBV7-9 and TRBJ2-7; 9 bases map to TRBD1. The TCR was taken from a human donor with non-small cell lung cancer who had a partial response to radiotherapy plus ipilimumab. The material was peripheral blood, obtained from a patient treated with radiotherapy plus ipilimumab. The CDR3 DNA reads as TGTGCCAGCAGCGGGACAGGGATCTCCTACGAGCAGTACGTC. Its translation is CASSGTGISYEQYV.